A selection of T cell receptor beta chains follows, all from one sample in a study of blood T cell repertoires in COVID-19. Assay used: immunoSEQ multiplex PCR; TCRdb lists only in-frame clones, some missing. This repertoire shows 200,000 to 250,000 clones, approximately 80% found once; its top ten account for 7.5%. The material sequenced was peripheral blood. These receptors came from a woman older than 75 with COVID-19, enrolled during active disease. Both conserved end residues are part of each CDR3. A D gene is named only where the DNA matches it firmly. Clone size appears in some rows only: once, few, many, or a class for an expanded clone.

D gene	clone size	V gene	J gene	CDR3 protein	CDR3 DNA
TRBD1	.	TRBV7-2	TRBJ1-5	CASSLGTGLGQPQHF	TGTGCCAGCAGCCTTGGGACAGGCCTCGGCCAGCCCCAGCATTTT
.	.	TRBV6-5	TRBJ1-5	CASSYAPRGPGQPQHF	TGTGCCAGCAGTTACGCCCCGCGGGGGCCGGGTCAGCCCCAGCATTTT
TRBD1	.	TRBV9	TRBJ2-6	CASSEQGAGANVLTF	TGTGCCAGCAGCGAACAGGGGGCTGGGGCCAACGTCCTGACTTTC
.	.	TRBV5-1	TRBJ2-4	CASSPAGRGAGDIQYF	TGCGCCAGCAGCCCGGCAGGCAGGGGTGCCGGGGACATTCAGTACTTC
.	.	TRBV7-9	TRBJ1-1	CASSPRESTEAFF	TGTGCCAGCAGCCCCCGGGAGAGCACTGAAGCTTTCTTT
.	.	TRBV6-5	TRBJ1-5	CASSPGQLSNQPQHF	TGTGCCAGCAGTCCTGGACAGCTCAGCAATCAGCCCCAGCATTTT
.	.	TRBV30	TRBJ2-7	CAWLENTGYEQYF	TGTGCCTGGTTGGAGAATACGGGGTACGAGCAGTACTTC
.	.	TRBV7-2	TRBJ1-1	CASSLDLTEAFF	TGTGCCAGCAGCTTAGATTTAACTGAAGCTTTCTTT
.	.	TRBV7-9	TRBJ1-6	CASSSTDNSPLHF	TGTGCCAGCAGCTCGACAGATAATTCACCCCTCCACTTT
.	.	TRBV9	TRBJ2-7	CASSVGTPPYEQYF	TGTGCCAGCAGCGTAGGGACACCCCCCTACGAGCAGTACTTC
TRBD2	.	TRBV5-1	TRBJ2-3	CASSIRSGLAGETDTQYF	TGCGCCAGCTCGATCCGCTCCGGACTAGCGGGAGAGACAGATACGCAGTATTTT
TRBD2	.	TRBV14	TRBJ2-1	CASSQDLGGVRFF	TGTGCCAGCAGCCAAGATCTGGGAGGGGTGAGGTTCTTC
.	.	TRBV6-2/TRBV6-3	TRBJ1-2	CASSPYRKERYTF	TGTGCCAGCAGCCCCTACAGGAAGGAGCGCTACACCTTC
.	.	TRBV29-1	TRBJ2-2	CSVDAGNTGELFF	TGCAGCGTTGACGCGGGGAACACCGGGGAGCTGTTTTTT
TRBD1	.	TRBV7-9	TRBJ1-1	CASSVTGDAEAFF	TGTGCCAGCAGCGTAACAGGGGATGCTGAAGCTTTCTTT
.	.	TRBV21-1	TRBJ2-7	CASSKKQGGRGGHEQYF	TGTGCCAGCAGCAAAAAGCAAGGGGGTCGGGGGGGGCACGAGCAGTACTTC
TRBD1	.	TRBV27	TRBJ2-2	CASSFPRGRGAGELFF	TGTGCCAGCAGTTTCCCCAGGGGGCGAGGGGCCGGGGAGCTGTTTTTT
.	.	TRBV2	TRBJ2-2	CASRPLAGRSGELFF	TGTGCCAGCAGGCCCTTGGCGGGGAGGTCCGGGGAGCTGTTTTTT
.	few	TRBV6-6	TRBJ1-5	CASQAPGRNQPQHF	TGTGCCAGCCAAGCCCCGGGGAGGAATCAGCCCCAGCATTTT
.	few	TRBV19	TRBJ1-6	CASSSGGPGANSPLHF	TGTGCCAGTAGTAGCGGGGGGCCCGGAGCAAATTCACCCCTCCACTTT
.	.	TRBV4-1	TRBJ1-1	CASSQQRMNTEAFF	TGCGCCAGCAGCCAACAGAGGATGAACACTGAAGCTTTCTTT
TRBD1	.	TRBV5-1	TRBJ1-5	CASSLRDRLGMVNRPQHF	TGCGCCAGCAGCTTACGGGACAGGTTAGGCATGGTGAATAGGCCCCAGCATTTT
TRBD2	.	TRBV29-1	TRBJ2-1	CSVDTSGLHEQFF	TGCAGCGTTGATACTAGCGGTCTCCATGAGCAGTTCTTC
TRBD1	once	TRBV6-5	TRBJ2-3	CASSYSGTGVEDTQYF	TGTGCCAGCAGTTACTCAGGGACAGGGGTCGAAGATACGCAGTATTTT
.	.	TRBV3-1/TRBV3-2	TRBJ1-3	CASSQKEAGALSGNTIYF	TGTGCCAGCAGCCAAAAGGAGGCGGGTGCTCTCTCTGGAAACACCATATATTTT
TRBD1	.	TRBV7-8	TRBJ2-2	CASSYPIDSGQGNTGELFF	TGTGCCAGCAGCTACCCCATCGATTCGGGACAGGGCAACACCGGGGAGCTGTTTTTT
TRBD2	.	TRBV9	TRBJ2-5	CASSVGGLAGGPETQYF	TGTGCCAGCAGCGTAGGGGGACTAGCGGGGGGCCCAGAGACCCAGTACTTC
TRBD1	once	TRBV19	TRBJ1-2	CASSGQGAFYGYTF	TGTGCCAGCTCGGGACAGGGGGCTTTCTATGGCTACACCTTC
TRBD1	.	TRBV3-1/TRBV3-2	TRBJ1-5	CASSPRTGGLNQPQHF	TGTGCCAGCAGCCCCCGAACAGGGGGGTTGAATCAGCCCCAGCATTTT
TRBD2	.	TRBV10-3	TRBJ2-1	CAIGGGGYNEQFF	TGTGCCATCGGCGGGGGGGGCTACAATGAGCAGTTCTTC
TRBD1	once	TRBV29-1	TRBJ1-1	CSVLTGDEAFF	TGCAGCGTTCTGACAGGGGATGAAGCTTTCTTT
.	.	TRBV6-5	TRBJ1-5	CASRRQSNQPQHF	TGTGCCAGCAGGAGACAGTCCAATCAGCCCCAGCATTTT
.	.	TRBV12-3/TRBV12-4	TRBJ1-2	CASSGQNYGYTF	TGTGCCAGCAGTGGGCAGAACTATGGCTACACCTTC
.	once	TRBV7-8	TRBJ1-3	CASSLAVAATFGNTIYF	TGTGCCAGCAGCTTAGCAGTAGCCGCTACTTTTGGAAACACCATATATTTT
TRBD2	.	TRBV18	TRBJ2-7	CASSPPAGGPAYEQYF	TGTGCCAGCTCACCACCAGCGGGAGGGCCGGCCTACGAGCAGTACTTC
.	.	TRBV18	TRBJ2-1	CASSPGTQSYNEQFF	TGTGCCAGCTCACCAGGGACTCAATCCTACAATGAGCAGTTCTTC
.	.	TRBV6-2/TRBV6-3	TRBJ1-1	CASTPHPPGGTEAFF	TGTGCCAGCACCCCACACCCCCCTGGGGGGACTGAAGCTTTCTTT
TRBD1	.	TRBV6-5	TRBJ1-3	CASCPGTASGNTIYF	TGTGCCAGCTGTCCTGGGACAGCTTCTGGAAACACCATATATTTT
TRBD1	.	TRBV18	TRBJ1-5	CASSPGGQAIQPQHF	TGTGCCAGCTCACCAGGGGGACAGGCCATTCAGCCCCAGCATTTT
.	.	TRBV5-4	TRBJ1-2	CASSFGGTKGYTF	TGTGCCAGCAGCTTTGGCGGCACGAAGGGCTACACCTTC
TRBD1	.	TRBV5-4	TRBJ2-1	CASSDSEDRGRPFKQFF	TGTGCCAGCAGCGACTCGGAAGACAGGGGGCGCCCCTTTAAGCAGTTCTTC